The rows below give T cell receptor beta chains drawn from one sample of a study of control samples from healthy donors and cancer patients. Only in-frame clones appear in the TCRdb table, and some are missing; sequencing was by immunoSEQ multiplex PCR. The top ten clones hold over 10% of a sample with roughly 100,000 clones, under 90% of them seen once. The sequenced material came from blood. These receptors all come from a woman in her forties or fifties in good health. Both conserved end residues are part of each CDR3. D genes are given only for firm matches. Size is omitted from some rows. Given values are once, few, many or a class for expanded clones.

TRBV15	14	TRBJ1-5	NA	TRBD1	CATSRQGAGQPQHF	TGTGCCACCAGCAGACAGGGGGCCGGTCAGCCCCAGCATTTT
TRBV6-1	13	TRBJ1-2	NA	NA	CASSEVGGVGNTF	TGTGCCAGCAGCGAAGTGGGTGGAGTAGGAAACACCTTC
TRBV10-3	14	TRBJ1-3	NA	NA	CAISVWGSGNTIYF	TGTGCCATCAGTGTATGGGGATCTGGAAACACCATATATTTT
TRBV7-2	14	TRBJ1-2	NA	NA	CASSGSQGLYGYTF	TGTGCCAGCAGCGGAAGTCAGGGCCTCTATGGCTACACCTTC
TRBV10-3	14	TRBJ2-7	NA	NA	CAISEAGASYEQYF	TGTGCCATCAGTGAGGCAGGGGCATCCTACGAGCAGTACTTC
TRBV5-8	14	TRBJ2-5	once	NA	CASSFFQGQETQYF	TGTGCCAGCAGCTTTTTTCAGGGCCAAGAGACCCAGTACTTC
TRBV19	14	TRBJ2-3	NA	NA	CASRTLGNADTQYF	TGTGCCAGTAGGACCTTGGGAAATGCAGATACGCAGTATTTT
TRBV25-1	12	TRBJ1-1	NA	TRBD1	CASSGGQGKAFF	TGTGCCAGCAGTGGAGGACAGGGGAAAGCTTTCTTT
TRBV6-2/TRBV6-3	16	TRBJ1-6	NA	NA	CASSEYWGTGNSPLHF	TGTGCCAGCAGCGAATATTGGGGGACCGGGAATTCACCCCTCCACTTT
TRBV10-3	16	TRBJ2-3	NA	TRBD2	CAISGGLAGSIDTQYF	TGTGCCATCAGTGGCGGACTAGCGGGGTCGATAGATACGCAGTATTTT
TRBV28	15	TRBJ1-3	NA	NA	CASSLTPSSGNTIYF	TGTGCCAGCAGTTTGACACCCAGCTCTGGAAACACCATATATTTT
TRBV24-1	16	TRBJ2-1	NA	NA	CATSDLRFAGKDEQFF	TGTGCCACCAGTGATTTGCGCTTCGCTGGCAAGGATGAGCAGTTCTTC
TRBV20-1	15	TRBJ1-5	NA	NA	CSASRGGGSNQPQHF	TGCAGTGCCAGTAGGGGGGGAGGAAGCAATCAGCCCCAGCATTTT
TRBV6-2/TRBV6-3	12	TRBJ2-7	NA	NA	CASSLTNYEQYF	TGTGCCAGCAGTCTGACGAACTACGAGCAGTACTTC
TRBV7-2	16	TRBJ2-1	NA	TRBD1	CASSRTGLYSYNEQFF	TGTGCCAGCAGCCGGACAGGTCTTTACTCCTACAATGAGCAGTTCTTC
TRBV19	12	TRBJ2-7	NA	TRBD1	CASSDRGYEQYF	TGTGCCAGTAGTGACAGGGGATACGAGCAGTACTTC
TRBV5-1	14	TRBJ1-2	NA	NA	CASSLRGQGYGYTF	TGCGCCAGCAGCTTGAGAGGTCAGGGCTATGGCTACACCTTC
TRBV12-3/TRBV12-4	11	TRBJ2-3	NA	NA	CASSYGDTQYF	TGTGCCAGCAGTTATGGAGATACGCAGTATTTT
TRBV7-9	12	TRBJ2-1	once	NA	CASSLTSPQEFF	TGTGCCAGCAGCCTGACGTCCCCACAGGAGTTCTTC
TRBV4-3	14	TRBJ2-1	NA	NA	CASSQDTGYNEQFF	TGCGCCAGCAGCCAAGATACGGGATACAATGAGCAGTTCTTC
TRBV19	13	TRBJ1-1	NA	NA	CASSIGRQSEAFF	TGTGCCAGTAGTATAGGCCGACAGTCTGAAGCTTTCTTT
TRBV4-3	17	TRBJ2-7	NA	TRBD1	CASSQESWDRGGDEQYF	TGCGCCAGCAGCCAAGAGAGTTGGGACAGGGGAGGCGACGAGCAGTACTTC
TRBV3-1/TRBV3-2	15	TRBJ1-5	NA	TRBD1	CASSQVGGSNQPQHF	TGTGCCAGCAGCCAAGTAGGGGGCAGCAATCAGCCCCAGCATTTT
TRBV18	15	TRBJ1-4	NA	NA	CASSPNRGANEKLFF	TGTGCCAGCTCACCAAACCGGGGTGCTAATGAAAAACTGTTTTTT
TRBV29-1	13	TRBJ2-3	NA	TRBD2	CSVEVAGEDTQYF	TGCAGCGTTGAGGTAGCGGGAGAAGATACGCAGTATTTT
TRBV18	13	TRBJ1-1	once	NA	CASSPQKNTEAFF	TGTGCCAGCTCACCACAGAAGAACACTGAAGCTTTCTTT
TRBV6-2/TRBV6-3	14	TRBJ1-1	NA	TRBD1	CASSWTGANTEAFF	TGTGCCAGCAGTTGGACAGGGGCAAACACTGAAGCTTTCTTT
TRBV19	15	TRBJ2-2	NA	TRBD1	CATTSGTANTGELFF	TGTGCCACGACCTCCGGGACAGCGAACACCGGGGAGCTGTTTTTT
TRBV7-3	18	TRBJ2-1	NA	TRBD2	CASSSQGLAGGTYNEQFF	TGTGCCAGCAGCTCCCAGGGGTTAGCGGGAGGTACCTACAATGAGCAGTTCTTC
TRBV28	13	TRBJ1-1	NA	NA	CASSLGGRGSAFF	TGTGCCAGCAGTTTAGGAGGCAGGGGCAGCGCTTTCTTT
TRBV7-3	13	TRBJ1-2	NA	TRBD1	CASSMDRGYGYTF	TGTGCCAGCAGCATGGACAGGGGTTATGGCTACACCTTC
TRBV11-2	15	TRBJ2-5	NA	NA	CASSLVITSRQTQYF	TGTGCCAGCAGCTTAGTCATCACTAGCAGGCAGACCCAGTACTTC
TRBV2	13	TRBJ1-1	NA	NA	CASSPYRDTEAFF	TGTGCCAGCAGCCCATACAGGGACACTGAAGCTTTCTTT
TRBV19	16	TRBJ2-2	NA	NA	CASSKERQGATGELFF	TGTGCCAGTAGTAAAGAACGGCAGGGCGCCACCGGGGAGCTGTTTTTT
TRBV5-6	18	TRBJ2-6	NA	TRBD1	CASSYGTGGWSGANVLTF	TGTGCCAGCAGCTACGGCACAGGGGGATGGTCGGGGGCCAACGTCCTGACTTTC
TRBV28	15	TRBJ1-1	NA	TRBD1	CASSRDRELGTEAFF	TGTGCCAGCAGCCGGGACAGGGAATTGGGCACTGAAGCTTTCTTT
TRBV4-3	15	TRBJ1-5	few	TRBD1	CASSQDGQGNQPQHF	TGCGCCAGCAGCCAAGACGGACAGGGAAATCAGCCCCAGCATTTT
TRBV4-3	15	TRBJ1-2	NA	NA	CASSQKIEAYYGYTF	TGCGCCAGCAGCCAGAAAATTGAGGCCTACTATGGCTACACCTTC
TRBV5-6	15	TRBJ1-2	NA	NA	CASSLVGVLDYGYTF	TGTGCCAGCAGCTTGGTTGGGGTTTTGGACTATGGCTACACCTTC
TRBV28	18	TRBJ1-1	NA	TRBD1	CASRRQGALVTMNTEAFF	TGTGCCAGCAGACGACAGGGGGCCCTTGTCACCATGAACACTGAAGCTTTCTTT
TRBV6-5	14	TRBJ1-1	NA	NA	CASSYRDGDTEAFF	TGTGCCAGCAGTTACAGGGATGGGGACACTGAAGCTTTCTTT
TRBV27	14	TRBJ1-1	NA	TRBD1	CASSLQGANTEAFF	TGTGCCAGCAGTTTACAGGGGGCGAACACTGAAGCTTTCTTT
TRBV6-1	15	TRBJ1-3	NA	NA	CASSEIGIAGNTIYF	TGTGCCAGCAGTGAAATTGGGATCGCTGGAAACACCATATATTTT
TRBV2	15	TRBJ2-2	NA	TRBD1	CASIAGTANTGELFF	TGTGCCAGCATTGCCGGGACAGCGAACACCGGGGAGCTGTTTTTT
TRBV6-2/TRBV6-3	17	TRBJ2-1	NA	TRBD2	CASSYTAGGPRNNEQFF	TGTGCCAGCAGTTATACAGCGGGGGGGCCTAGGAACAATGAGCAGTTCTTC
TRBV7-2	16	TRBJ2-5	NA	TRBD2	CASSPTSGSTWETQYF	TGTGCCAGCAGTCCCACTAGCGGGAGTACGTGGGAGACCCAGTACTTC
TRBV2	15	TRBJ2-7	NA	TRBD2	CASSEWGTSRYEQYF	TGTGCCAGCAGTGAGTGGGGGACTAGCCGGTACGAGCAGTACTTC
TRBV7-3	12	TRBJ2-2	NA	NA	CASSLKNGELFF	TGTGCCAGCAGCTTAAAAAACGGGGAGCTGTTTTTT
TRBV28	15	TRBJ1-1	NA	NA	CASTIPGVLGTEAFF	TGTGCCTCGACGATCCCAGGGGTTCTTGGTACTGAAGCTTTCTTT
TRBV3-1/TRBV3-2	15	TRBJ2-4	NA	NA	CASSQVGLAKNIQYF	TGTGCCAGCAGCCAAGTCGGCCTAGCCAAAAACATTCAGTACTTC